The source of this TCR beta chain is a study of blood T cells in healthy people across ages. Study findings and constraints: Donors of long life had a larger count of naive CD4+ cells and greater diversity than aged donors.

Together with a sample-barcoded 5' primer, a J-beta primer mix was included in a second PCR lasting roughly 6 to 12 cycles. TCRdb reprocessed the 5' RACE reads via MiXCR and lists one record per CDR3 protein. Of about 720,000 distinct CDR3 sequences listed, over 20% were seen once; the top ten hold about 22%. CDR3 length: 15 residues. V gave up 3 bases and J gave up 1 base, with 11 bases separating them. Germline-derived CDR1 and CDR2 are ENHRY and SYGVKD. This clonotype was seen only a few times. The antigen is not known. This receptor was identified in a man aged 70-80 years in good health. What was sequenced was blood. This chain uses TRBV10-3 with TRBJ2-3, with D possibly TRBD2 on 5 matching bases. The DNA for the CDR3 is TGTGCCATCAGTGAAGGCGGGCTCCGCACAGATACGCAGTATTTT. This gives the protein CAISEGGLRTDTQYF.